This T cell receptor (beta chain) was recovered during a study of blood T cell repertoires in COVID-19. V gave up 0 bases and J gave up 7 bases, with 11 bases separating them. Looked up from germline, CDR1 is KGHDR and CDR2 is SFDVKD. There are 14 residues in the CDR3. Using immunoSEQ multiplex PCR, the repertoire was profiled, and TCRdb retains in-frame clones only, with some absent. The profile covers 190,000 or so clones, with around 88% appearing a single time and roughly 3.7% taken by the ten largest. V and J are TRBV24-1 and TRBJ2-5; weak D call: TRBD1 (6 bases). Specimen: peripheral blood. The source is a woman aged 30 to 39 with acute or convalescent COVID-19. CDR3 in amino acids: CATSDLPLDRTQYF. The CDR3 coding sequence is TGTGCCACCAGTGATTTGCCGCTGGACAGGACCCAGTACTTC.